These 28 T cell receptor beta chains were sequenced from one sample in a study of cytotoxic CD8 clonotypes in ibrutinib-treated CLL. Profiled with immunoSEQ multiplex PCR; TCRdb holds only in-frame clones, not every one. The table lists fewer than 85,000 clones, 70% to 80% of them singletons. Source: PBMCs, taken after 12 months of ibrutinib treatment. The receptors originated from a human donor with chronic lymphocytic leukemia.

This clone was seen repeatedly, ten times or more. The chain combines TRBV2 with TRBJ2-7; 7 bases line up with TRBD2. Germline CDR1 is SNHLY and CDR2 is FYNNEI. V trimming: 8 bases; J trimming: 2 bases; junction bases outside the gene matches: 6. This CDR3 is 13 amino acids long. This CDR3 is CASGGVGTYEQYF. CDR3 coding DNA: TGTGCCAGCGGGGGGGTCGGGACCTACGAGCAGTACTTC.

The CDR3 is CASSSDRGEKLFF. In DNA, the CDR3 is TGTGCCAGCAGCTCTGACAGGGGTGAAAAACTGTTTTTT. The genes are TRBV5-5 and TRBJ1-4; TRBD1 matches 8 bases. Trimming took 3 bases from V and 7 from J; bases not matched to a gene: 2. In germline, CDR1 is SGHKS, CDR2 YYEKEE (reference sequence). The CDR3 is 13 residues long.

The J gene is TRBJ2-7, the V gene TRBV7-6, with D tentatively TRBD1 or TRBD2 (6 bases each). V was clipped by 5 bases and J by 2 bases, with 13 bases between them. Germline CDR1 reads SGHVS; CDR2 reads FNYEAQ. CDR3 length equals 14 residues. The CDR3 is CASSPGATTYEQYF. CDR3 sequence (DNA): TGTGCCAGCAGCCCGGGGGCGACGACCTACGAGCAGTACTTC. Variable domain in full (rest from reference TRBV7-6 and TRBJ2-7): GAGVSQSPRYKVTKRGQDVALRCDPISGHVSLYWYRQALGQGPEFLTYFNYEAQQDKSGLPNDRFSAERPEGSISTLTIQRTEQRDSAMYRCASSPGATTYEQYFGPGTRLTVT.

This clone has only one observation. This chain connects TRBV10-3 to TRBJ2-7; the match to TRBD1 covers 8 bases. Germline-derived CDR1 and CDR2 are ENHRY and SYGVKD. The CDR3 spans 15 residues. The V and J ends lost 2 bases and 6 bases, in that order; junction bases with no gene match: 9. The CDR3 protein is CAISEAGLRGREQYF. CDR3 sequence (DNA): TGTGCCATCAGTGAGGCGGGCCTCAGGGGGCGCGAGCAGTACTTC.

This clone was seen repeatedly, ten times or more. V usage is TRBV12-2 and J usage is TRBJ1-1; TRBD1 is the table's D call and was not checked against the DNA. TRBV12-2 is marked as a pseudogene. The CDR3 has 15 residues. The chain's CDR3 is CASRLDPQGDPEAFF. CDR3 in DNA: TGTGCAAGTCGCTTAGACCCACAGGGGGACCCTGAAGCTTTCTTT.

The rearrangement joins TRBV18 to TRBJ2-3; 8 bases match TRBD2. The ends lost 5 bases at V and 5 bases at J; junction bases unmatched: 6. Germline values: CDR1 KGHSH, CDR2 LQKENI. This CDR3 comprises 14 residues. This CDR3 is CASSTGTSGDTQYF. CDR3 DNA: TGTGCCAGCTCAACCGGGACTAGTGGAGATACGCAGTATTTT.

The genes are TRBV20-1 and TRBJ2-7; D unresolved. The CDR3 is made up of 10 amino acids. Germline lookup yields CDR1 DFQATT and CDR2 SNEGSKA (reference sequence). Trimming removed 7 bases from V and 1 base from J, with 5 bases in between. In DNA form, the CDR3 reads TGCAGTGTTGGTTCCTACGAGCAGTACTTC. Encoded protein: CSVGSYEQYF.

The rearrangement links TRBV18 to TRBJ1-2; D unresolved. The CDR3 contains 13 residues. Germline values: CDR1 KGHSH, CDR2 LQKENI. Deletions cut 6 bases from V and 8 bases from J, with 16 bases between. The CDR3 region has the DNA TGTGCCAGCTCTTACCACCCGGCGGGGGGCTACACCTTC. This encodes CASSYHPAGGYTF.

The chain couples TRBV4-2 to TRBJ2-1; 10 bases fit TRBD1. Germline CDR1 reads LGHNA; CDR2 reads YNFKEQ. The junction had 5 bases not matched to a gene; V was cut back by 0 bases and J by 6 bases. This CDR3 spans 16 amino acids. CDR3 DNA sequence: TGTGCCAGCAGCCAAGAGGAACGGGACAGGGGCAATGAGCAGTTCTTC. Translated, it gives CASSQEERDRGNEQFF.

The genes are TRBV11-2 and TRBJ2-6; D is ambiguous. The germline gives CDR1 SGHAT, CDR2 FQNNGV. Deletions cut 6 bases from V and 1 base from J, with 7 bases between. This CDR3 is built from 14 residues. CDR3 sequence (DNA): TGTGCCAGCAGAGTTGGGTCTGGGGCCAACGTCCTGACTTTC. Amino acid sequence: CASRVGSGANVLTF.

The chain's CDR3 is CASSPSDRDSNQPQHF. The CDR3 DNA reads as TGTGCCAGCAGTCCATCCGACAGGGATAGCAATCAGCCCCAGCATTTT. This chain connects TRBV28 to TRBJ1-5, with 7 bases aligning to TRBD1. Germline loops: CDR1 MDHEN, CDR2 SYDVKM. V lost 5 bases and J lost 0; bases outside the gene matches: 7. This CDR3 spans 16 amino acids.

This clone was observed a handful of times. The chain recombines TRBV7-8 with TRBJ1-4; 8 bases match TRBD1. V was pared by 7 bases and J by 10 bases, with 8 bases of the junction left unmatched. The CDR3 consists of 13 residues. Germline loops: CDR1 SGHVS, CDR2 FQNEAQ. The CDR3 spells CASTSAGGAKLFF. The CDR3 DNA reads TGTGCCAGCACCTCCGCAGGGGGCGCAAAACTGTTTTTT.

The gene calls are TRBV9 and TRBJ2-3; D gene uncertain. V gave up 0 bases and J gave up 2 bases, with 7 bases separating them. The germline V gene has CDR1 SGDLS and CDR2 YYNGEE. CDR3 length: 14 amino acids. CDR3 sequence (DNA): TGTGCCAGCAGCGTAGGACAAAACACAGATACGCAGTATTTT. Its protein product is CASSVGQNTDTQYF. Complete variable domain (other parts from reference TRBV9 and TRBJ2-3): DSGVTQTPKHLITATGQRVTLRCSPRSGDLSVYWYQQSLDQGLQFLIQYYNGEERAKGNILERFSAQQFPDLHSELNLSSLELGDSALYFCASSVGQNTDTQYFGPGTRLTVL.

The genes are TRBV28 and TRBJ1-1, with D possibly matching TRBD1 (6 bases). With 4 bases removed from V and 3 bases from J, the gap between germline ends came to 21 bases. This CDR3 comprises 17 residues. CDR1 is MDHEN and CDR2 is SYDVKM in the germline V gene. CDR3 DNA: TGTGCCAGCAGTTACCCGCCGTGGGGGGGCACACACACTGAAGCTTTCTTT. Translation gives CASSYPPWGGTHTEAFF.

The rearrangement links TRBV11-2 to TRBJ2-2; maybe TRBD2 (6 bases). The CDR3 is made up of 15 amino acids. Germline V gene sequence: CDR1 SGHAT, CDR2 FQNNGV. Trimming removed 1 base from V and 3 bases from J, with 9 bases in between. As DNA, the CDR3 is TGTGCCAGCAGCTTAGGCGGGACCGACACCGGGGAGCTGTTTTTT. Translated, it gives CASSLGGTDTGELFF.

This clone was picked up a small number of times. The chain combines TRBV28 with TRBJ1-2, with D possibly being TRBD1 (5 bases). V lost 7 bases to trimming and J lost 2 bases, with 8 bases between them. The germline gives CDR1 MDHEN, CDR2 SYDVKM. CDR3 size: 12 residues. CDR3 nucleotides: TGTGCCAGCACCGACAGCAACTATGGCTACACCTTC. As protein: CASTDSNYGYTF.

The CDR3 nucleotides are TGTGCCAGCACAAACGGGCGGGGGCCGAACACTGAAGCTTTCTTT. Its translation is CASTNGRGPNTEAFF. This sequence joins TRBV27 and TRBJ1-1; a possible D gene is TRBD1 (6 bases). V lost 7 bases, J lost 1 base, and 16 bases lay in between. The germline gives CDR1 MNHEY, CDR2 SMNVEV (reference sequence). The CDR3 totals 15 residues.

The chain couples TRBV7-2 to TRBJ1-1; no clear D gene. V was shortened by 0 bases and J by 3 bases, with 5 bases between the two germline ends. Per the germline V gene, CDR1 is SGHTA and CDR2 is FQGNSA. CDR3 size: 13 residues. The CDR3 loop is CASSLAGYTEAFF. Here the CDR3 DNA reads TGTGCCAGCAGCTTAGCGGGGTACACTGAAGCTTTCTTT.

J is TRBJ2-1 and V is TRBV7-9, with 12 bases matching TRBD2. This CDR3 spans 17 amino acids. V shed 0 bases, J shed 4 bases, and the junction held 4 bases outside the gene matches. From germline, CDR1 is SEHNR and CDR2 FQNEAQ (reference sequence). This chain's CDR3 is CASSLAVGTSGYNEQFF. CDR3 in DNA: TGTGCCAGCAGCTTAGCGGTCGGGACTAGCGGGTACAATGAGCAGTTCTTC. Full variable domain (rest looked up from reference TRBV7-9 and TRBJ2-1): DTGVSQNPRHKITKRGQNVTFRCDPISEHNRLYWYRQTLGQGPEFLTYFQNEAQLEKSRLLSDRFSAERPKGSFSTLEIQRTEQGDSAMYLCASSLAVGTSGYNEQFFGPGTRLTVL.

This chain joins TRBV6-1 and TRBJ2-2; possibly TRBD1 or TRBD2 for D (5 bases each). V was shortened by 6 bases and J by 1 base, with 9 bases between the two germline ends. The CDR3 totals 14 residues. Germline CDR1 reads MNHNS; CDR2 reads SASEGT. CDR3 sequence (DNA): TGTGCCAGCAGCCCGGGGCAGAACACCGGGGAGCTGTTTTTT. This encodes CASSPGQNTGELFF.

The rearrangement uses TRBV19 and TRBJ2-4; 9 positions match TRBD2. The CDR3 covers 16 residues. CDR1 is LNHDA, CDR2 SQIVND, per germline (reference sequence). V was clipped by 3 bases and J by 5 bases; unmatched bases: 8. In DNA form, the CDR3 reads TGTGCCAGTAGTATCTCTGTAGCGGGGGTTGAAAACATTCAGTACTTC. This encodes CASSISVAGVENIQYF.

V gene TRBV5-1 combines with J gene TRBJ2-5, with TRBD2 as a possible D gene (6 bases). Germline CDR1 and CDR2: SGHRS and YFSETQ. The ends were cut back, 3 bases at V and 0 bases at J, with 12 bases in the middle. This CDR3 is 15 amino acids long. The CDR3 spells CASSYPGTDQETQYF. CDR3 nucleotide sequence: TGCGCCAGCAGCTACCCCGGGACTGACCAAGAGACCCAGTACTTC. The variable domain in full, with the rest retrieved from reference TRBV5-1 and TRBJ2-5, is KAGVTQTPRYLIKTRGQQVTLSCSPISGHRSVSWYQQTPGQGLQFLFEYFSETQRNKGNFPGRFSGRQFSNSRSEMNVSTLELGDSALYLCASSYPGTDQETQYFGPGTRLLVL.

The chain couples TRBV19 to TRBJ1-2, with D hard to call. Per the germline V gene, CDR1 is LNHDA and CDR2 is SQIVND (reference sequence). Trimming cost V 7 bases and J 5 bases, with 14 bases left between them. The CDR3 is made up of 13 amino acids. The CDR3 spells CASTEDGRYGYTF. As DNA, the CDR3 is TGTGCCAGTACCGAGGACGGACGATATGGCTACACCTTC.

The chain uses TRBV7-2 and TRBJ1-6; D ambiguous. Germline V gene sequence: CDR1 SGHTA, CDR2 FQGNSA. Trimming removed 5 bases at V and 7 bases at J, with 9 bases between. The length of the CDR3 is 13 residues. CDR3 sequence (DNA): TGTGCCAGCAGCCCCCGGCCCAATTCACCCCTCCACTTT. This encodes CASSPRPNSPLHF.

This clone was counted at least ten times. The V gene is TRBV30, the J gene TRBJ1-1; D is unclear. Trimming cost V 2 bases and J 6 bases, with 13 bases left between them. The CDR3 is 13 residues long. CDR1 and CDR2 (germline): GTSNPN, SVGIG (reference sequence). The CDR3 sequence: CAWSPRTAAEAFF. The CDR3 region has the DNA TGTGCCTGGAGTCCCAGGACGGCCGCTGAAGCTTTCTTT.

The chain recombines TRBV19 with TRBJ1-3; TRBD1 matches 10 bases. CDR3 length: 16 amino acids. The ends lost 5 bases at V and 0 bases at J; junction bases unmatched: 4. Germline CDR1 and CDR2: LNHDA and SQIVND (reference sequence). Written as DNA, the CDR3 is TGTGCCAGTAGTTCGACAGGGGGCAGCTCTGGAAACACCATATATTTT. Protein: CASSSTGGSSGNTIYF.

This sequence joins TRBV28 and TRBJ2-6, with D perhaps matching TRBD1 (6 bases). This CDR3 has 14 residues. V was trimmed by 7 bases and J by 6 bases, leaving 13 bases between them. Germline V CDR1 and CDR2: MDHEN, SYDVKM. CDR3 protein: CASTEGVQANVLTF. CDR3 nucleotides: TGTGCCAGCACAGAGGGGGTTCAGGCCAACGTCCTGACTTTC. Full variable domain (rest looked up from reference TRBV28 and TRBJ2-6): DVKVTQSSRYLVKRTGEKVFLECVQDMDHENMFWYRQDPGLGLRLIYFSYDVKMKEKGDIPEGYSVSREKKERFSLILESASTNQTSMYLCASTEGVQANVLTFGAGSRLTVL.

This clone was seen a handful of times. The rearrangement links TRBV7-8 to TRBJ2-7; D ambiguous. Between the trimmed V and J ends, which lost 2 bases and 1 base, there was a span of 15 bases. Germline CDR1 reads SGHVS; CDR2 reads FQNEAQ. This CDR3 has 16 residues. The CDR3 region has the DNA TGTGCCAGCAGCTTACTTGGAATTTTGAGGTCCTACGAGCAGTACTTC. It translates to CASSLLGILRSYEQYF.